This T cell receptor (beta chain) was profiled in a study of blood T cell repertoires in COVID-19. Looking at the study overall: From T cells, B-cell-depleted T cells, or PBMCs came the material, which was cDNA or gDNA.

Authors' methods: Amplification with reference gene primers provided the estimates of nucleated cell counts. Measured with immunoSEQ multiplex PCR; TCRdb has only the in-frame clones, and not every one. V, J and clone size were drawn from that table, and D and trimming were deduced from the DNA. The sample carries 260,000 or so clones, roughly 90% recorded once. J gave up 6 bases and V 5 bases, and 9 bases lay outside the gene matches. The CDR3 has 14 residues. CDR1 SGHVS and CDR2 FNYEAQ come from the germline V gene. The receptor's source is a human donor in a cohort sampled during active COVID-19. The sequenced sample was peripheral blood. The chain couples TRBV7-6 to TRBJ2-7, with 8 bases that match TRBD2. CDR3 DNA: TGTGCCAGCAGCCCTCCGGGAGGGTCGGGCGAGCAGTACTTC. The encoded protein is CASSPPGGSGEQYF.